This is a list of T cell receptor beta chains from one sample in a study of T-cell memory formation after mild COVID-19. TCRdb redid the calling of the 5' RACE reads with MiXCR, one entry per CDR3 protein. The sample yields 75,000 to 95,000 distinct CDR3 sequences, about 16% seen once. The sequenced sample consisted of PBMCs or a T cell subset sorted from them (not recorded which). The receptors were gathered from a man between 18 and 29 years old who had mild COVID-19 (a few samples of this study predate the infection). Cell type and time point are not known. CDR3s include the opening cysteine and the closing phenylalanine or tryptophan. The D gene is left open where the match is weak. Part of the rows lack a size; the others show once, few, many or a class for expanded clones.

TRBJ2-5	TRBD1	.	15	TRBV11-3	TGTGCCAGCAGCTTACCGGGACAGGGAGGTGAGACCCAGTACTTC	CASSLPGQGGETQYF
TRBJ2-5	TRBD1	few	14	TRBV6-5	TGTGCCAGCAGCATGACAGGGGGCCAAGAGACCCAGTACTTC	CASSMTGGQETQYF
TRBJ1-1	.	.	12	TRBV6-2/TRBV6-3	TGTGCCAGCAGTCCCCTGGACACTGAAGCTTTCTTT	CASSPLDTEAFF
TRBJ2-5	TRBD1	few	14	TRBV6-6	TGTGCCAGCAGTTCGGGGACAGGCATGGAGACCCAGTACTTC	CASSSGTGMETQYF
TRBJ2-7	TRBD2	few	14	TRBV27	TGTGCCAGTACCGGGACTAAGAGCTCCTACGAGCAGTACTTC	CASTGTKSSYEQYF
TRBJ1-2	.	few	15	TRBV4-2	TGTGCCAGCAGCCAAGCTTGGACGGGAAACTATGGCTACACCTTC	CASSQAWTGNYGYTF
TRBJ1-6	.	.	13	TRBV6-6	TGTGCCAGCAGTTACGGGGGAGGTTCACCCCTCCACTTT	CASSYGGGSPLHF
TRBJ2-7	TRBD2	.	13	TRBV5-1	TGCGCCAGCAGCCTAAGACTAGCCCGTGAGCAGTACTTC	CASSLRLAREQYF
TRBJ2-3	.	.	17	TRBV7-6	TGTGCCAGCAGCCGTTTTCATGAGGGGCGTGGCACAGATACGCAGTATTTT	CASSRFHEGRGTDTQYF
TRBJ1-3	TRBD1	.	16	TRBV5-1	TGCGCCAGCAGAGCCGGGACAGGGAGCCCTGGAAACACCATATATTTT	CASRAGTGSPGNTIYF
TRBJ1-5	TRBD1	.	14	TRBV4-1	TGCGCCAGCAGCCAAGGCAGGGGGAGTCAGCCCCAGCATTTT	CASSQGRGSQPQHF
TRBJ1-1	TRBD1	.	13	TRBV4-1	TGCGCCAGCAGGGGGACAGGCTGGGTTGAAGCTTTCTTT	CASRGTGWVEAFF
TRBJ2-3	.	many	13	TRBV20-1	TGCAGTGCTAGAGATCTCTCCACAGATACGCAGTATTTT	CSARDLSTDTQYF
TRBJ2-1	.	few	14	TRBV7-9	TGTGCCAGCCCGGCCGGGGGCTCTGTGAATGAGCAGTTCTTC	CASPAGGSVNEQFF
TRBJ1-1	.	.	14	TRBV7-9	TGTGCCAGCAGCTTTCCAGAGGGGGGCACTGAAGCTTTCTTT	CASSFPEGGTEAFF
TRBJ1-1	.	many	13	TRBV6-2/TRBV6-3	TGTGCCAGCAGCCCAGGGGAGAACACTGAAGCTTTCTTT	CASSPGENTEAFF
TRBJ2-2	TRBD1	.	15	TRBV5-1	TGCGCCAGCAGCTTGACAGGGGATTTGACCGGGGAGCTGTTTTTT	CASSLTGDLTGELFF
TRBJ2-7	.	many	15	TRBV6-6	TGTGCCAGCAGTTACTCCCCCGCCAGGGACTACGAGCAGTACTTC	CASSYSPARDYEQYF
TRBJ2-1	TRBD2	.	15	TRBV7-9	TGTGCCAGCAGCTACGGGGGAGGGGCCTACAATGAGCAGTTCTTC	CASSYGGGAYNEQFF
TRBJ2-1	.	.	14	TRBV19	TGTGCCAGTAAGCAGGGGAGCTCCTACAATGAGCAGTTCTTC	CASKQGSSYNEQFF
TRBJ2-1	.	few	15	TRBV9	TGTGCCAGCAGCGTAGATCTAGGTTTAGGGAATGAGCAGTTCTTC	CASSVDLGLGNEQFF
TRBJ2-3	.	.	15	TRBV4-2	TGTGCCAGCAGCCAAGTGGCGGGCGTCACAGATACGCAGTATTTT	CASSQVAGVTDTQYF
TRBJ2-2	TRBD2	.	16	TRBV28	TGTGCCAGCAATCCCCCGGGGCTAGCGGGCACCGGGGAGCTGTTTTTT	CASNPPGLAGTGELFF
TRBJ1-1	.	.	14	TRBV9	TGTGCCAGCAGCGTAGTGCCAGGGGCTCGTGAAGCTTTCTTT	CASSVVPGAREAFF
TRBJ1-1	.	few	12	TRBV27	TGTGCCACTCGACTAGGGGACACTGAAGCTTTCTTT	CATRLGDTEAFF
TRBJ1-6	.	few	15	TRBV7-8	TGTGCCAGCGAGGAGAGATCGAATCGCAATTCAACCCTCCACTTT	CASEERSNRNSTLHF
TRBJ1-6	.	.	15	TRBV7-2	TGTGCCAGCAGACGAGTCGTGACAGGCGATTCACCCCTCCACTTT	CASRRVVTGDSPLHF
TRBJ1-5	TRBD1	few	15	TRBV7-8	TGTGCCAGCAGCTTCGGGACAGCTAGCAATCAGCCCCAGCATTTT	CASSFGTASNQPQHF
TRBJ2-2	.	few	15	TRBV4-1	TGCGCCAGCAGCCACGCTTTCGCGAACACCGGGGAGCTGTTTTTT	CASSHAFANTGELFF
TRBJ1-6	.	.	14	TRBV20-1	TGCAGTGCTAGAGATCCGCTTGCCATTTCACCCCTCCACTTT	CSARDPLAISPLHF
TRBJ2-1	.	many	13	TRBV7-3	TGTGCCAGCAGCTCGACAGGTTACAATGAGCAGTTCTTC	CASSSTGYNEQFF
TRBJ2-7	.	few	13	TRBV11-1	TGTGCCAGCAGCTTATGGGGTTTGGACGAGCAGTACTTC	CASSLWGLDEQYF
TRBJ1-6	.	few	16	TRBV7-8	TGTGCCAGCAGCTTTCTCGGCGAATGGGGTAATTCACCCCTCCACTTT	CASSFLGEWGNSPLHF
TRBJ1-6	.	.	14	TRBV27	TGTGCCAGCAGGACGCCTGCTCATAATTCACCCCTCCACTTT	CASRTPAHNSPLHF
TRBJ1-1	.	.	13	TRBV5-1	TGCGCCAGCAGCTTATCGGATAACACTGAAGCTTTCTTT	CASSLSDNTEAFF
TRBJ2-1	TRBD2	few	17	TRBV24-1	TGTGCCACCAGTGACCGACTAGCGGGGGTGAACTACAATGAGCAGTTCTTC	CATSDRLAGVNYNEQFF
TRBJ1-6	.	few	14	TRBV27	TGTGCCAGCAGGGAAAGCGGTGGGGTTTCACCCCTCCACTTT	CASRESGGVSPLHF
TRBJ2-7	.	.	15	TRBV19	TGTGCCAGTAGTGCCTCACCCCGCCTGGGCGTAGAGCAGTACTTC	CASSASPRLGVEQYF
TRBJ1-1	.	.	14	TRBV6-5	TGTGCCAGCAGGGTGGGCCTTGGGGACACTGAAGCTTTCTTT	CASRVGLGDTEAFF
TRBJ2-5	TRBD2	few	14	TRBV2	TGTGCCAGCGTCGGACTAGCGCCTTGGGAGACCCAGTACTTC	CASVGLAPWETQYF